The clone carrying this T cell receptor (beta chain) has a count of ten or more. Its matching antigen is unknown. This sample is part of a study of CD8 T cells in ankylosing spondylitis. TCRdb passed the 5' RACE reads through MiXCR, listing each CDR3 protein once. The data show around 150,000 distinct CDR3 sequences, approximately 10% seen once. The CDR3 loop spans 18 amino acids. The germline gives CDR1 DFQATT, CDR2 SNEGSKA (reference sequence). The germline V and J ends were trimmed by 3 bases and 4 bases, with 27 bases remaining between them. Study outcomes and limitations: Disease-linked clones, CD8+, were relatively rare in peripheral blood. Disease-linked clones reportedly showed significant enrichment in matched ankylosing spondylitis synovial fluid. Some motif variants had been reported before (in reactive arthritis synovial fluid and blood).

Sequenced: blood, either unsorted or a sorted T cell fraction (not recorded which). The receptor was derived from a female donor with ankylosing spondylitis or in good health (not recorded which). This chain joins TRBV20-1 and TRBJ2-5; D is undetermined. The CDR3 protein is CSASKGSQAAFRPETQYF. CDR3 bases: TGCAGTGCTAGTAAGGGATCCCAGGCAGCCTTTCGGCCAGAGACCCAGTACTTC.